This entry lists 28 T cell receptor beta chains sequenced from one sample in a study of T cells in Graves' hyperthyroidism and ophthalmopathy. RNA transcripts were the template for amplifying TCR beta CDR3 regions. In the first-round RT-PCR of the TCR CDR3, the HTBI primer set was used. TCRdb recomputed calls from the multiplex PCR reads with MiXCR, one row per CDR3 protein. This sample carries approximately 300,000 distinct CDR3 sequences, approximately 16% of them seen once, and the ten largest clones take roughly 31%. The specimen sequenced was blood. The receptors were gathered from a man aged 25-40 years with Graves' hyperthyroidism.

The chain employs TRBV5-1 and TRBJ1-2, with 8 bases lining up with TRBD1. Germline CDR1 reads SGHRS; CDR2 reads YFSETQ. This CDR3 spans 15 amino acids. The ends lost 0 bases at V and 3 bases at J; junction bases unmatched: 4. CDR3 in DNA: TGCGCCAGCAGCTTGGGGGCAGGGGGCGACTATGGCTACACCTTC. It is translated as CASSLGAGGDYGYTF.

The chain couples TRBV28 to TRBJ2-2, with a possible D match to TRBD1 (5 bases). The germline V and J ends were trimmed by 8 bases and 2 bases, with 12 bases remaining between them. Germline V lookup: CDR1 MDHEN, CDR2 SYDVKM. The CDR3 extends over 14 amino acids. In DNA form, the CDR3 reads TGTGCCAGCCTTGGGGCAGTCAACACCGGGGAGCTGTTTTTT. Its protein product is CASLGAVNTGELFF. Looking up the rest from reference TRBV28 and TRBJ2-2 gives the full variable domain: DVKVTQSSRYLVKRTGEKVFLECVQDMDHENMFWYRQDPGLGLRLIYFSYDVKMKEKGDIPEGYSVSREKKERFSLILESASTNQTSMYLCASLGAVNTGELFFGEGSRLTVL.

The chain carries TRBV28 and TRBJ2-1; D is unresolved. The CDR3 consists of 19 residues. The germline V and J ends were trimmed by 3 bases and 0 bases, with 21 bases remaining between them. The V gene's germline CDR1 is MDHEN and CDR2 SYDVKM. The chain's CDR3 is CASSFPIVPASSSYNEQFF. For the CDR3, the DNA is TGTGCCAGCAGTTTCCCCATTGTCCCAGCGAGTAGCTCCTACAATGAGCAGTTCTTC.

In this sample, this clonotype turned up many times. CDR3: CASSPGEPGMVYEQYF. CDR3 bases: TGTGCCAGCAGCCCGGGCGAGCCAGGGATGGTCTACGAGCAGTACTTC. The chain couples TRBV7-9 to TRBJ2-7; possibly TRBD1 for D (5 bases). V was clipped by 5 bases and J by 3 bases, with 20 bases between them. Per the germline V gene, CDR1 is SEHNR and CDR2 is FQNEAQ (reference sequence). The CDR3 loop spans 16 amino acids.

This clonotype has ten or more counts. The J gene is TRBJ2-1, the V gene TRBV7-2, with D unclear. Germline V gives CDR1 SGHTA, CDR2 FQGNSA. The CDR3 runs to 12 residues. The V end lost 6 bases, the J end lost 10 bases, and 13 bases lay between the germline ends. For the CDR3, the DNA is TGTGCCAGCAGTCAAGGGTTCTGGGAGCAGTTCTTC. Translation gives CASSQGFWEQFF. Together with reference TRBV7-2 and TRBJ2-1, the CDR3 gives the full variable domain: GAGVSQSPSNKVTEKGKDVELRCDPISGHTALYWYRQSLGQGLEFLIYFQGNSAPDKSGLPSDRFSAERTGGSVSTLTIQRTQQEDSAVYLCASSQGFWEQFFGPGTRLTVL.

This clonotype has more than one count but fewer than ten. J is TRBJ2-3 and V is TRBV7-6, with 7 bases aligning to TRBD2. CDR1 is SGHVS, CDR2 FNYEAQ, per germline. J lost 2 bases, V lost 6 bases, and 8 bases had no gene match. This CDR3 spans 15 amino acids. CDR3 region: CASRGGTRDTDTQYF. The CDR3 bases are TGTGCCAGCAGGGGGGGGACTCGTGACACAGATACGCAGTATTTT.

The genes are TRBV7-9 and TRBJ1-5, with no clear D. The V and J ends lost 5 bases and 4 bases respectively, with 15 bases between them. Germline V gene sequence: CDR1 SEHNR, CDR2 FQNEAQ (reference sequence). The CDR3 totals 15 residues. Here the CDR3 reads CASSPPGGGNQPQHF. DNA for the CDR3: TGTGCCAGCAGCCCCCCCGGTGGTGGTAATCAGCCCCAGCATTTT.

This rearrangement joins TRBV19 to TRBJ2-1, with 8 bases identical to TRBD2. CDR3 length equals 12 residues. The ends lost 3 bases at V and 9 bases at J; junction bases unmatched: 1. The germline V gene has CDR1 LNHDA and CDR2 SQIVND (reference sequence). The CDR3 reads CASSIRGGEQFF. CDR3 coding DNA: TGTGCCAGTAGTATTCGGGGGGGTGAGCAGTTCTTC.

The table lists this clonotype with many counts. The V call is TRBV7-9, the J call TRBJ2-7; 8 bases match TRBD2. The CDR3 consists of 16 residues. CDR1 is SEHNR and CDR2 is FQNEAQ in the germline V gene (reference sequence). The V gene end was trimmed by 4 bases and the J gene end by 1 base; junction bases not matched to a gene: 9. CDR3 in DNA: TGTGCCAGCAGCTCCCGAGTGGTAGCGGGATCCTACGAGCAGTACTTC. As protein: CASSSRVVAGSYEQYF.

This clonotype was detected only once. V is TRBV30 and J is TRBJ2-3; D is perhaps TRBD2 (7 bases). V lost 5 bases, J lost 0 bases, and 9 bases lay in between. This CDR3 region has 13 residues. CDR1 is GTSNPN, CDR2 SVGIG, per germline (reference sequence). As DNA, the CDR3 is TGTGCCTGGGGGAGGGGGAGCACAGATACGCAGTATTTT. Amino acid sequence: CAWGRGSTDTQYF.

This clonotype occurred a few times. V usage is TRBV20-1 and J usage is TRBJ2-2; 7 bases fit TRBD2. Germline assignment: CDR1 DFQATT and CDR2 SNEGSKA (reference sequence). CDR3 length equals 17 residues. Trimming at V came to 1 base and at J to 4 bases, leaving 12 bases not matched to a gene. CDR3 amino acids: CSARVGPGGDSTGELFF. The CDR3 bases are TGCAGTGCTAGAGTGGGGCCGGGGGGAGATTCCACCGGGGAGCTGTTTTTT.

The chain uses TRBV20-1 and TRBJ1-1; D gene ambiguous. This CDR3 spans 11 amino acids. The germline V and J ends were trimmed by 5 bases and 1 base, with 5 bases remaining between them. Per germline, CDR1 DFQATT and CDR2 SNEGSKA (reference sequence). The CDR3 bases are TGCAGTGCTCAGAGGAACACTGAAGCTTTCTTT. The encoded protein is CSAQRNTEAFF.

This clonotype showed up just a few times. The V gene is TRBV5-1, the J gene TRBJ2-7, with 13 bases lining up with TRBD2. The J segment lost 0 bases and the V segment lost 3 bases, leaving 6 bases of the junction unmatched. The CDR3 sequence is 17 residues long. The V gene's germline CDR1 is SGHRS and CDR2 YFSETQ. CDR3 nucleotide sequence: TGCGCCAGCAGCTGGGGGACTAGCGGGGCTCGCTCCTACGAGCAGTACTTC. This codes for CASSWGTSGARSYEQYF. The full variable domain, its missing parts supplied by reference TRBV5-1 and TRBJ2-7, is KAGVTQTPRYLIKTRGQQVTLSCSPISGHRSVSWYQQTPGQGLQFLFEYFSETQRNKGNFPGRFSGRQFSNSRSEMNVSTLELGDSALYLCASSWGTSGARSYEQYFGPGTRLTVT.

This clonotype was counted at least ten times. The J gene is TRBJ2-7, the V gene TRBV20-1; tentatively, D is TRBD1 (5 bases). The ends were cut back, 5 bases at V and 0 bases at J, with 14 bases in the middle. The CDR3 runs 14 residues. From germline, CDR1 is DFQATT and CDR2 SNEGSKA (reference sequence). CDR3 protein: CSALYSTVSYEQYF. CDR3 in DNA: TGCAGTGCTCTATACTCGACAGTCTCCTACGAGCAGTACTTC.

As to this clonotype: This may arise from a read error, as a much more abundant clone is one base away. The CDR3 spells CASRRSETGEPFF. CDR3 DNA sequence: TGTGCCAGCAGACGGTCCGAGACCGGGGAGCCGTTTTTT. The rearrangement joins TRBV28 to TRBJ2-2; D possibly corresponds to TRBD2 (5 bases). The CDR3 length is 13 residues. CDR1 is MDHEN, CDR2 SYDVKM, per germline.

This clonotype was counted ten times or more. The V gene is TRBV2, the J gene TRBJ1-2; TRBD1 matches at 11 bases. Germline V gene sequence: CDR1 SNHLY, CDR2 FYNNEI. This CDR3 region has 16 residues. J gave up 8 bases and V 2 bases, and 10 bases lay outside the gene matches. The CDR3 coding sequence is TGTGCCAGCAGTGAAAGGGGGGGACAGGGGGGAAGAGGCTACACCTTC. This gives the protein CASSERGGQGGRGYTF.

This clonotype was observed many times. The chain joins TRBV27 to TRBJ2-6; no firm D call. Germline-derived CDR1 and CDR2 are MNHEY and SMNVEV (reference sequence). V shed 3 bases and J shed 0 bases, with 6 bases lying between them. CDR3 size: 15 residues. CDR3 DNA: TGTGCCAGCAGTTTGTTCCGCTCTGGGGCCAACGTCCTGACTTTC. Translated: CASSLFRSGANVLTF.

This clonotype was seen many times. The CDR3, as DNA: TGTGCCAGCAGTACACCCCGGGACAGGGGGTACGAGCAGTACTTC. Translated: CASSTPRDRGYEQYF. The chain links TRBV28 to TRBJ2-7; the match to TRBD1 covers 11 bases. Germline CDR1 and CDR2: MDHEN and SYDVKM. The CDR3 contains 15 residues. The trim removed 5 bases at V and 4 bases at J, leaving 7 bases unmatched.

On this clonotype: A much larger clone lies one base from this, so it may be a read error. This sequence joins TRBV12-3 or TRBV12-4 and TRBJ2-4, with TRBD1 as a possible D gene (6 bases). The V end was cut by 3 bases, the J end by 8 bases, with 14 bases between. This CDR3 has 14 amino acids. CDR3 in amino acids: CASSFRGKEDIQYF. CDR3 sequence (DNA): TGTGCCAGCAGTTTCAGGGGAAAGGAAGACATTCAGTACTTC.

As concerns this clonotype: This may arise from a read error, as a much more abundant clone is one base away. This chain links TRBV9 with TRBJ1-5, with TRBD1 matching over 10 bases. With 4 bases clipped from V and 5 bases from J, the junction kept 3 bases outside the gene matches. The V gene's germline CDR1 is SGDLS and CDR2 YYNGEE. The CDR3 contains 14 residues. CDR3 region: CASSLGQGDQPQHF. CDR3 in DNA: TGTGCCAGCAGCCTTGGACAGGGGGATCAGCCCCAGCATTTT.

This clonotype was seen many times. This chain links TRBV28 with TRBJ2-7; 14 bases align to TRBD2. The V segment lost 8 bases and the J segment 5 bases; nucleotides outside the gene matches: 5. The CDR3 contains 14 residues. CDR1 and CDR2 (germline): MDHEN, SYDVKM. The CDR3 region has the DNA TGTGCCAGCGGGACTAGCGGGAGTACCCACGAGCAGTACTTC. Protein sequence: CASGTSGSTHEQYF.

This clonotype was detected ten times or more. The rearrangement joins TRBV20-1 to TRBJ2-3; TRBD2 agrees at 7 bases. CDR3 length: 16 amino acids. V was clipped by 2 bases and J by 2 bases; unmatched bases: 10. Germline lookup yields CDR1 DFQATT and CDR2 SNEGSKA (reference sequence). CDR3 sequence: CSARREASGPTDTQYF. The CDR3 DNA sequence: TGCAGTGCTAGAAGGGAGGCTAGCGGTCCCACAGATACGCAGTATTTT.

This clonotype was seen repeatedly, ten times or more. J is TRBJ2-3 and V is TRBV5-8; tentatively, D is TRBD2 (6 bases). The length of the CDR3 is 16 residues. In germline, CDR1 is SGHTS, CDR2 YDEGEE. The V end lost 0 bases, the J end lost 9 bases, and 20 bases lay between the germline ends. CDR3 nucleotide sequence: TGTGCCAGCAGCTTGGCCCGACTAGGCCGTACTAGCACGCAGTATTTT. It translates to CASSLARLGRTSTQYF.

This clonotype has ten or more counts. The rearrangement uses TRBV2 and TRBJ2-5; D unresolved. Germline CDR1 reads SNHLY; CDR2 reads FYNNEI. The length of the CDR3 is 13 residues. V gave up 4 bases and J gave up 2 bases, with 8 bases separating them. CDR3 bases: TGTGCCAGCAGTGTTCGAGGTCAAGAGACCCAGTACTTC. It codes for CASSVRGQETQYF.

This clonotype was found many times. This chain links TRBV3-1 with TRBJ1-5; D unclear. The CDR3 is made up of 15 amino acids. V dropped 4 bases and J dropped 3 bases, with 13 bases sitting between them. Germline lookup yields CDR1 LGHDT and CDR2 YNNKEL (reference sequence). Here the CDR3 reads CASSLDPTNNQPQHF. The CDR3 bases are TGTGCCAGCAGCCTCGATCCCACCAACAATCAGCCCCAGCATTTT.

This clonotype was counted a few times. Relative to the germline gene, one junction end is altered; a read error may explain this. The CDR3 DNA reads as TGTGCCAGCAGCCATTCCCGATCAGACAGGGAAAGGTGGGGTTGGCCCTACGAACAGTACTTC. It yields the protein CASSHSRSDRERWGWPYEQYF. J is TRBJ2-7 and V is TRBV7-2; 7 bases align to TRBD1. The CDR3 has 21 amino acids. CDR1 is SGHTA and CDR2 is FQGNSA in the germline V gene.

The gene calls are TRBV7-3 and TRBJ2-1, with D perhaps matching TRBD2 (6 bases). Between the trimmed V and J ends, which lost 3 bases and 7 bases, there was a span of 16 bases. Looked up from germline, CDR1 is SGHTA and CDR2 is FQGTGA. CDR3 length: 15 amino acids. The chain's CDR3 is CASSLAAGSGNEQFF. In DNA form, the CDR3 reads TGTGCCAGCAGCTTGGCGGCGGGATCGGGGAATGAGCAGTTCTTC.

This clonotype was observed many times. Written as DNA, the CDR3 is TGCAGTGCTAGAGTTGGTACAGGAGCGGGAGGGTCGACAGATACGCAGTATTTT. Translation: CSARVGTGAGGSTDTQYF. This chain connects TRBV20-1 to TRBJ2-3; 10 bases line up with TRBD2. V trimming: 1 base; J trimming: 3 bases; junction bases outside the gene matches: 13. The germline CDR1 and CDR2 sequences are DFQATT and SNEGSKA (reference sequence). The CDR3 is made up of 18 amino acids.